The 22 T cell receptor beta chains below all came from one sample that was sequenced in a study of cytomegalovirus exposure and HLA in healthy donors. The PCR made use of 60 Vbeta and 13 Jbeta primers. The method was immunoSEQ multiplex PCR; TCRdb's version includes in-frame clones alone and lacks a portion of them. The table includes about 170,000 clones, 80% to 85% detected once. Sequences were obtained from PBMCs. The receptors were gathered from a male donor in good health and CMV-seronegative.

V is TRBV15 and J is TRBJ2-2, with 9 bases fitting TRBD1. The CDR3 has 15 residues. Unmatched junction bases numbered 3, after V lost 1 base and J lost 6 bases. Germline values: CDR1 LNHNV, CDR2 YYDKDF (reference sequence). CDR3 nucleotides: TGTGCCACCAGCAGAGGGGGACAGGGTTCCGGGGAGCTGTTTTTT. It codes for CATSRGGQGSGELFF.

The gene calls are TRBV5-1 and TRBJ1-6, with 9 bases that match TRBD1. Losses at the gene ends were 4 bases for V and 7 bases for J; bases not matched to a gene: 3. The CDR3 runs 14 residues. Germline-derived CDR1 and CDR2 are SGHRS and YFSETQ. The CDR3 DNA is TGCGCCAGCAGCATCGGACAGGGGAATTCACCCCTCCACTTT. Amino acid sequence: CASSIGQGNSPLHF.

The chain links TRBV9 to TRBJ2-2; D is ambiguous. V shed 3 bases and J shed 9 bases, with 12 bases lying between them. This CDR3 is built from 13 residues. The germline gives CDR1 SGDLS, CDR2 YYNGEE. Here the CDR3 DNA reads TGTGCCAGCAGCGCCCCAGCGTCCCGGGAGCTGTTTTTT. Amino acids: CASSAPASRELFF.

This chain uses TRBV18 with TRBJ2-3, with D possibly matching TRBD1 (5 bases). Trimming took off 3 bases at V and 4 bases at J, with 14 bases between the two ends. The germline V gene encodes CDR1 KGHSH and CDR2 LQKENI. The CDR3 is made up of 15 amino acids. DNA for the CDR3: TGTGCCAGCTCACCGGGTCAGGGTCTGGCAGATACGCAGTATTTT. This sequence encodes CASSPGQGLADTQYF.

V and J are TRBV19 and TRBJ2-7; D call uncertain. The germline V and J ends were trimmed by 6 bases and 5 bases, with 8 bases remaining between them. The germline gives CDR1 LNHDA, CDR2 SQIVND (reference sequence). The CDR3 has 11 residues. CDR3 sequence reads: CASSRKDEQYF. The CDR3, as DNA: TGTGCCAGTAGCAGGAAAGACGAGCAGTACTTC.

In DNA form, the CDR3 reads TGTGCCAGCTCAAGGGGAGGAGATAATTCACCCCTCCACTTT. The encoded protein is CASSRGGDNSPLHF. The rearrangement joins TRBV18 to TRBJ1-6, with TRBD1 as a possible D gene (5 bases). Germline V gene sequence: CDR1 KGHSH, CDR2 LQKENI. V was cut by 5 bases and J by 5 bases, with 10 bases left in between. The length of the CDR3 is 14 residues. The full variable domain, its missing parts supplied by reference TRBV18 and TRBJ1-6, is NAGVMQNPRHLVRRRGQEARLRCSPMKGHSHVYWYRQLPEEGLKFMVYLQKENIIDESGMPKERFSAEFPKEGPSILRIQQVVRGDSAAYFCASSRGGDNSPLHFGNGTRLTVT.

Here the CDR3 reads CARVEAGPGANVLTF. The CDR3 coding sequence is TGTGCCAGAGTGGAGGCCGGCCCGGGGGCCAACGTCCTGACTTTC. The chain couples TRBV27 to TRBJ2-6; possible D gene TRBD2, 5 bases. The germline V gene has CDR1 MNHEY and CDR2 SMNVEV (reference sequence). Trimming removed 9 bases at V and 4 bases at J, with 16 bases between. CDR3 length: 15 residues.

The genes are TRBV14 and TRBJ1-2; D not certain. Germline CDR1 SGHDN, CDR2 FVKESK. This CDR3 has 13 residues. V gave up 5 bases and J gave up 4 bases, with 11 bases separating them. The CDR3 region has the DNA TGTGCCAGCAGCACCCTGGAGGGCTATGGCTACACCTTC. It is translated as CASSTLEGYGYTF.

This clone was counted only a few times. CDR3: CASSEVPGRGSYEQYF. The CDR3 DNA follows: TGTGCCAGCAGTGAAGTCCCTGGGAGGGGCTCCTACGAGCAGTACTTC. The V call is TRBV6-1, the J call TRBJ2-7; 7 bases are shared with TRBD2. The CDR3 is 16 amino acids. Germline-derived CDR1 and CDR2 are MNHNS and SASEGT. With 1 base clipped from V and 0 bases from J, the junction kept 6 bases outside the gene matches.

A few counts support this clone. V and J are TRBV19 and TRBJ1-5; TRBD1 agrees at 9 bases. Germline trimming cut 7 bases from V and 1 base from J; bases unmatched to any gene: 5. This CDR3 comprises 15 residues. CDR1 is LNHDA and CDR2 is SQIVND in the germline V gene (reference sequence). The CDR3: CASINRGPSNQPQHF. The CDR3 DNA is TGTGCCAGTATTAACAGGGGGCCGAGCAATCAGCCCCAGCATTTT.

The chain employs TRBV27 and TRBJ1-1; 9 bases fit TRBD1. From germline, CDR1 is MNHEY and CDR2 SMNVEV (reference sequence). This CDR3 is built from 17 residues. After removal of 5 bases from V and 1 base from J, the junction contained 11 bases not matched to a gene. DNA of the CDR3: TGTGCCAGCAGTCCCCGAATACAGGGGGCTCCGAACACTGAAGCTTTCTTT. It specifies CASSPRIQGAPNTEAFF.

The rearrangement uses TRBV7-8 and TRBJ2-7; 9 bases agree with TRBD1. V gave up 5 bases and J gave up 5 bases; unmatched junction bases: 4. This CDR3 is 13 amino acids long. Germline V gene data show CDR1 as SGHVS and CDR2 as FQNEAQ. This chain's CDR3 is CASSKRTGDEQYF. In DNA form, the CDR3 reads TGTGCCAGCAGCAAACGGACAGGGGACGAGCAGTACTTC. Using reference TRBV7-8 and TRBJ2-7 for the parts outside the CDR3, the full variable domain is GAGVSQSPRYKVAKRGQDVALRCDPISGHVSLFWYQQALGQGPEFLTYFQNEAQLDKSGLPSDRFFAERPEGSVSTLKIQRTQQEDSAVYLCASSKRTGDEQYFGPGTRLTVT.

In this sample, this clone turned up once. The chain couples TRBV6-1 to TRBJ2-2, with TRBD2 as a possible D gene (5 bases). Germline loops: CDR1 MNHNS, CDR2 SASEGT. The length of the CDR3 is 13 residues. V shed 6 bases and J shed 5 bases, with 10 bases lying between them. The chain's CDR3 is CASRRVGTGELFF. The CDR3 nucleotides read TGTGCCAGCAGGAGGGTCGGGACCGGGGAGCTGTTTTTT.

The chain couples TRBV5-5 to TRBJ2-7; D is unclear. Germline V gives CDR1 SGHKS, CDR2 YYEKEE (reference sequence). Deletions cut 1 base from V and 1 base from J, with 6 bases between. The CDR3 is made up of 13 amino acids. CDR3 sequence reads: CASSLYSSYEQYF. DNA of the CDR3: TGTGCCAGCAGCTTGTACTCATCCTACGAGCAGTACTTC.

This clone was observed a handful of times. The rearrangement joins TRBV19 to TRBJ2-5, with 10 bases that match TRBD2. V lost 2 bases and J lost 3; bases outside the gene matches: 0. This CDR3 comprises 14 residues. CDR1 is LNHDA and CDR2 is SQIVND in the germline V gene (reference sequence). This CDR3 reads CASSILAGEETQYF. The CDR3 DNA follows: TGTGCCAGTAGTATACTAGCGGGGGAAGAGACCCAGTACTTC. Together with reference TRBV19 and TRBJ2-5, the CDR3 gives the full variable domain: DGGITQSPKYLFRKEGQNVTLSCEQNLNHDAMYWYRQDPGQGLRLIYYSQIVNDFQKGDIAEGYSVSREKKESFPLTVTSAQKNPTAFYLCASSILAGEETQYFGPGTRLLVL.

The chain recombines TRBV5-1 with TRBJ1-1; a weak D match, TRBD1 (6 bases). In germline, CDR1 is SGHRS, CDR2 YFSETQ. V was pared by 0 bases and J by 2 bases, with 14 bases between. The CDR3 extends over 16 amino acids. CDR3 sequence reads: CASSLGGQMGNTEAFF. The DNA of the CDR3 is TGCGCCAGCAGCTTGGGGGGGCAAATGGGAAACACTGAAGCTTTCTTT.

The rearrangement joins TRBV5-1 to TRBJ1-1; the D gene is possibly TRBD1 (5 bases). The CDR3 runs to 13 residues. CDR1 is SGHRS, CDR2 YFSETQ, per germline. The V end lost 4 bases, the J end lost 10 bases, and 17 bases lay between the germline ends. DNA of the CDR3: TGCGCCAGCAGCCCAACAGTGAACGGGGGAGCTTTCTTT. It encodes CASSPTVNGGAFF.

CDR3: CASSVGGGIGFTEAFF. In nucleotides, the CDR3 is TGTGCCAGCAGCGTAGGCGGAGGGATCGGTTTCACTGAAGCTTTCTTT. V is TRBV9 and J is TRBJ1-1; D is undetermined. V lost 0 bases to trimming and J lost 4 bases, with 16 bases between them. Germline V gene sequence: CDR1 SGDLS, CDR2 YYNGEE. The CDR3 length is 16 residues.

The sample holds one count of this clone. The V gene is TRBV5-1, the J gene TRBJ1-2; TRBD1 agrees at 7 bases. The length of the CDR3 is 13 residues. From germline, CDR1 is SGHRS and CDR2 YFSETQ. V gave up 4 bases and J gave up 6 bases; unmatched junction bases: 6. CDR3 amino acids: CASSHDRVHGYTF. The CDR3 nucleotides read TGCGCCAGCAGCCATGACAGGGTGCATGGCTACACCTTC.

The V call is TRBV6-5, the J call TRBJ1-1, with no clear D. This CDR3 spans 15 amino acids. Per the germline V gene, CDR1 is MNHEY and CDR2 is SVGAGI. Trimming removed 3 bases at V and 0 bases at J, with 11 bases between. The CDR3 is CASSYGPLMNTEAFF. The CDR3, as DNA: TGTGCCAGCAGTTATGGGCCGCTAATGAACACTGAAGCTTTCTTT.

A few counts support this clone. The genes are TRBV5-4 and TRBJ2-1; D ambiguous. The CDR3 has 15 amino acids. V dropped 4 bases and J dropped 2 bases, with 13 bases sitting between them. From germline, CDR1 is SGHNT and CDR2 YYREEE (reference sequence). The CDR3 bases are TGTGCCAGCAGCCGAGTCCAGAGGACCTACAATGAGCAGTTCTTC. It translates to CASSRVQRTYNEQFF.

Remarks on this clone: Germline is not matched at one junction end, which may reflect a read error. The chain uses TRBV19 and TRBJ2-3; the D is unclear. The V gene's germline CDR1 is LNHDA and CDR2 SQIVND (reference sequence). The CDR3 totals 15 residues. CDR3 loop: CASGISTYYTDTQYF. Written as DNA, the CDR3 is TGTGCCAGTGGTATCTCTACCTATTACACAGATACGCAGTATTTT.